Sequencing of this T cell receptor (beta chain) was carried out in a study of T cell repertoires in cytomegalovirus infection. TCRdb itself ran the reads through MiXCR, one entry per CDR3 protein. In the table there are more than 500,000 distinct CDR3 sequences, approximately 15% of which are singletons. The specimen was CD8+ T cells from PBMCs. This TCR was recovered from a human donor in good health (CMV status not recorded). Some clones in this sample may be carry-over from other donors' samples.

The CDR3 DNA sequence: TGTGCCAGCAGTTACCCTAGCGGGACTGAGCAGTTCTTC. It is translated as CASSYPSGTEQFF. This chain connects TRBV6-6 to TRBJ2-1; TRBD2 agrees at 9 bases. CDR1 and CDR2 (germline): MNHNY, SVGAGI (reference sequence). V was pared by 2 bases and J by 9 bases, with 2 bases of the junction left unmatched. The CDR3 consists of 13 residues.